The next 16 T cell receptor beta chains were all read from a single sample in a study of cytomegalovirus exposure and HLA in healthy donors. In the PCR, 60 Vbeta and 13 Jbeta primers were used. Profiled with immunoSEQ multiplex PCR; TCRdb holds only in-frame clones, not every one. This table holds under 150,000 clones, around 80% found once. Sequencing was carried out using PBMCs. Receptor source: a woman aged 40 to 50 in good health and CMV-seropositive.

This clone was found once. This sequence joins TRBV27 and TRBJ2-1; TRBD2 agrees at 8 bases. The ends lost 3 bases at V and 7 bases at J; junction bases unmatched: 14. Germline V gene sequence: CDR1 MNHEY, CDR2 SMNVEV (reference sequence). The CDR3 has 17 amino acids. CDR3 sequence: CASSFEYPLAGWNEQFF. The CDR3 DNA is TGTGCCAGCAGTTTTGAATATCCATTAGCGGGATGGAATGAGCAGTTCTTC.

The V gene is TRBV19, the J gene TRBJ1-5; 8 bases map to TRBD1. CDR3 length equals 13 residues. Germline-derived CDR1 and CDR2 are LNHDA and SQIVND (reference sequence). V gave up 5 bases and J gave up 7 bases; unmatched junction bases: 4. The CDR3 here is CASSSDRDQPQHF. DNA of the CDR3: TGTGCCAGTAGTTCGGACAGGGACCAGCCCCAGCATTTT.

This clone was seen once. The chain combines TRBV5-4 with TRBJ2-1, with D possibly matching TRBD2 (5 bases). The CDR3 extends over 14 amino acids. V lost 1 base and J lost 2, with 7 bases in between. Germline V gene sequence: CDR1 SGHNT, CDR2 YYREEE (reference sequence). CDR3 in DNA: TGTGCCAGCAGCTTGCAGCGGACCTACAATGAGCAGTTCTTC. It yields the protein CASSLQRTYNEQFF.

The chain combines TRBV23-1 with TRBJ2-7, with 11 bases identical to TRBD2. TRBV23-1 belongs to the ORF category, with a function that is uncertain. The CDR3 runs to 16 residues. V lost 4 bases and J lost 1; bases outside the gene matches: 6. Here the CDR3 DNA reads TGCGCCAGCAGTCCTCCGGGACTAGCGGTTTCCTACGAGCAGTACTTC. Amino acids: CASSPPGLAVSYEQYF.

The CDR3 loop reads CASSAGSTYEQYF. DNA for the CDR3: TGTGCCAGCAGCGCGGGAAGTACCTACGAGCAGTACTTC. V is TRBV9 and J is TRBJ2-7, with D possibly TRBD2 on 5 matching bases. The V and J ends lost 3 bases and 2 bases respectively, with 9 bases between them. The CDR3 is 13 amino acids. In germline, CDR1 is SGDLS, CDR2 YYNGEE.

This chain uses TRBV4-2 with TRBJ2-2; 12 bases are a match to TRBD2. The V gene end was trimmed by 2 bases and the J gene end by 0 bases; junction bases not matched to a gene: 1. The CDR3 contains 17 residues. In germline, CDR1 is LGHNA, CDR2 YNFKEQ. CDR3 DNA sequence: TGTGCCAGCAGCCAACGACTAGCGGGGGCGAACACCGGGGAGCTGTTTTTT. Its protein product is CASSQRLAGANTGELFF.

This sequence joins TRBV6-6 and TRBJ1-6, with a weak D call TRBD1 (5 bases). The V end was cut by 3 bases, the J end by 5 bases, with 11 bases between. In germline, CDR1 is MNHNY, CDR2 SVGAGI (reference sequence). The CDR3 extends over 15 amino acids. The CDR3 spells CASSYPTAHNSPLHF. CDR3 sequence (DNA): TGTGCCAGCAGTTATCCGACAGCTCATAATTCACCCCTCCACTTT.

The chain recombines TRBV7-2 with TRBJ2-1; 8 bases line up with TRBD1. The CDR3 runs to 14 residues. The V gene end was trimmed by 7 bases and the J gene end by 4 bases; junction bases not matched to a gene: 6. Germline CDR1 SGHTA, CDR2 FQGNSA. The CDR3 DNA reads TGTGCCAGCACCCCGGGACAGGCATACAATGAGCAGTTCTTC. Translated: CASTPGQAYNEQFF. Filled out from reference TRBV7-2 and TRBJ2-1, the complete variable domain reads GAGVSQSPSNKVTEKGKDVELRCDPISGHTALYWYRQSLGQGLEFLIYFQGNSAPDKSGLPSDRFSAERTGGSVSTLTIQRTQQEDSAVYLCASTPGQAYNEQFFGPGTRLTVL.

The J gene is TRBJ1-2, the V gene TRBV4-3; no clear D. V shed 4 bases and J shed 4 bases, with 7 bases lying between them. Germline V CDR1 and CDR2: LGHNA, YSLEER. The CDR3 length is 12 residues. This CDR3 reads CASSPGGYGYTF. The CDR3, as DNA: TGCGCCAGCAGCCCTGGCGGCTATGGCTACACCTTC.

CDR3: CASSVGDQGLNSPLHF. CDR3 sequence (DNA): TGTGCCAGCAGCGTAGGAGATCAGGGCCTTAATTCACCCCTCCACTTT. The V and J genes are TRBV9 and TRBJ1-6; TRBD1 might be the D (5 bases). Between the trimmed V and J ends, which lost 0 bases and 6 bases, there was a span of 13 bases. The CDR3 is 16 residues long. CDR1 and CDR2 from the germline V gene are SGDLS and YYNGEE.

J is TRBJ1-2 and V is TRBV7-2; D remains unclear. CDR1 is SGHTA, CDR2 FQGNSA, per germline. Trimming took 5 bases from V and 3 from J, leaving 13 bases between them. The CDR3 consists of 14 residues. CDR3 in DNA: TGTGCCAGCAGCCCAGGATTGAGAGACTATGGCTACACCTTC. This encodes CASSPGLRDYGYTF.

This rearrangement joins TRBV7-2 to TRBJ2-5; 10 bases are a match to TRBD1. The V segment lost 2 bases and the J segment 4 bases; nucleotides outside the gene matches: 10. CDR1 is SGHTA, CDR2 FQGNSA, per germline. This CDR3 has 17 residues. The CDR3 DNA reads TGTGCCAGCAGCTTAAGTCAAGGGACAGGGGAGAGAGAGACCCAGTACTTC. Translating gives CASSLSQGTGERETQYF.

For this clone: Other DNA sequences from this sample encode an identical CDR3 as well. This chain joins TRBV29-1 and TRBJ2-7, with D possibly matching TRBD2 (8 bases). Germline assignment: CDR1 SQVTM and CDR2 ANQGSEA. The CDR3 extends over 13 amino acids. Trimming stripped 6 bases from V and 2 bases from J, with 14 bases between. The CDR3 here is CSVGGGGPYEQYF. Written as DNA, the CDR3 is TGCAGCGTAGGGGGCGGGGGGCCCTACGAGCAGTACTTC.

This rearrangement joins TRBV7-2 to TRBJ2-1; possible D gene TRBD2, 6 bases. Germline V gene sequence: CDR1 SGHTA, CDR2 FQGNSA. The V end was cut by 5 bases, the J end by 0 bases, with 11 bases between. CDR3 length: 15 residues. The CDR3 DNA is TGTGCCAGCAGCCTAGTCGGGAGCTCCTACAATGAGCAGTTCTTC. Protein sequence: CASSLVGSSYNEQFF. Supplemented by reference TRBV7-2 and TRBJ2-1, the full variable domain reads GAGVSQSPSNKVTEKGKDVELRCDPISGHTALYWYRQSLGQGLEFLIYFQGNSAPDKSGLPSDRFSAERTGGSVSTLTIQRTQQEDSAVYLCASSLVGSSYNEQFFGPGTRLTVL.

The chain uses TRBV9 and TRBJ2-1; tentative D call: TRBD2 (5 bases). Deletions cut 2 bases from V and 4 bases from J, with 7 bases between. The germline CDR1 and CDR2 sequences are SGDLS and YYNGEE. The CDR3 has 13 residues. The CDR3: CASSVEGYNEQFF. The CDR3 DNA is TGTGCCAGCAGCGTCGAGGGATACAATGAGCAGTTCTTC.

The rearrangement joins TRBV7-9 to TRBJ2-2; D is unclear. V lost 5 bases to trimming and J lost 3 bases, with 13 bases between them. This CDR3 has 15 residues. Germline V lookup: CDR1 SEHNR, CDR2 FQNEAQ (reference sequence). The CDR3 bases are TGTGCCAGCAGCCCACCCGAGGTCCACACCGGGGAGCTGTTTTTT. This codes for CASSPPEVHTGELFF.